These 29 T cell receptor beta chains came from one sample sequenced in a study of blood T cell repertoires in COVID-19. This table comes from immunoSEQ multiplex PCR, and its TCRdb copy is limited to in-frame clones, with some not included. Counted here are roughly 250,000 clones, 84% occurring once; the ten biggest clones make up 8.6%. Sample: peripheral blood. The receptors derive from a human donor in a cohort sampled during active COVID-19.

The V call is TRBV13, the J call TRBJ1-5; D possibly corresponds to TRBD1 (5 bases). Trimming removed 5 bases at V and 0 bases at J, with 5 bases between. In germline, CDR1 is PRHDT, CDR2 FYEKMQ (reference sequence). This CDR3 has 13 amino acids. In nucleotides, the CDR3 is TGTGCCAGCAGCACAGGTAGCAATCAGCCCCAGCATTTT. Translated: CASSTGSNQPQHF.

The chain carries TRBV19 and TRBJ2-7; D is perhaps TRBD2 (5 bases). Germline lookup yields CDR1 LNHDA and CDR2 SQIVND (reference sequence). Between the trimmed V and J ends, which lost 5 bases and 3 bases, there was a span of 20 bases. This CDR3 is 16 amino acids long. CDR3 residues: CASSRGLTRKGYEQYF. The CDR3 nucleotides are TGTGCCAGTAGTCGGGGATTAACACGGAAGGGCTACGAGCAGTACTTC.

The CDR3 DNA follows: TGTGCCACCAGTGATTCTTCCTCCAGCACAGATACGCAGTATTTT. Translating it yields CATSDSSSSTDTQYF. The V call is TRBV24-1, the J call TRBJ2-3; D gene uncertain. Trimming stripped 2 bases from V and 0 bases from J, with 8 bases between. The CDR3 spans 15 residues. CDR1 is KGHDR and CDR2 is SFDVKD in the germline V gene.

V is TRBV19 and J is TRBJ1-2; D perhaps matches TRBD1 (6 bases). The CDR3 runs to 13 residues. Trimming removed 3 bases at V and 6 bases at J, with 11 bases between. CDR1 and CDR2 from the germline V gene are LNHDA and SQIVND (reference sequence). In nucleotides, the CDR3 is TGTGCCAGTAGTATTATGGGGGCGCATGGCTACACCTTC. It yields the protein CASSIMGAHGYTF.

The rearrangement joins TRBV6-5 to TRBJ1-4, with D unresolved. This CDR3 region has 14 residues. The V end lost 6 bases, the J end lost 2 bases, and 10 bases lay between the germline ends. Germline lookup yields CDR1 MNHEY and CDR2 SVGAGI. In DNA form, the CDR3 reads TGTGCCAGCAGCGATTTCAGGACTAATGAAAAACTGTTTTTT. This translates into CASSDFRTNEKLFF.

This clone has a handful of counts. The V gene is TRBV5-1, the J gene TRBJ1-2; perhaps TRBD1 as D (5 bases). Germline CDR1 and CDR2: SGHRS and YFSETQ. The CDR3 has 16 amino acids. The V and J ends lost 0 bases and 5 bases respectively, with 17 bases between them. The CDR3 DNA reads TGCGCCAGCAGCTTGGGGACCTTAGGGGCCGGGTATGGCTACACCTTC. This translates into CASSLGTLGAGYGYTF.

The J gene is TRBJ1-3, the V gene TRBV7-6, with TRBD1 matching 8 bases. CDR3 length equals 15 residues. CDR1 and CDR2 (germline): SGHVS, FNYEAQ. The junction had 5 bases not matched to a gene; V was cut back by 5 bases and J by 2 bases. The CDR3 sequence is CASSASQGAGNTIYF. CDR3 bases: TGTGCCAGCAGCGCCTCACAGGGGGCTGGAAACACCATATATTTT.

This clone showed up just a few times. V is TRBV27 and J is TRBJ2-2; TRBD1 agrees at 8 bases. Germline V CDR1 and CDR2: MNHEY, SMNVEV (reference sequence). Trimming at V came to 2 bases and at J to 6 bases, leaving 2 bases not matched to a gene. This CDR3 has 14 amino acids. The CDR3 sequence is CASSLTGGSGELFF. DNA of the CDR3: TGTGCCAGCAGTTTAACAGGGGGATCCGGGGAGCTGTTTTTT.

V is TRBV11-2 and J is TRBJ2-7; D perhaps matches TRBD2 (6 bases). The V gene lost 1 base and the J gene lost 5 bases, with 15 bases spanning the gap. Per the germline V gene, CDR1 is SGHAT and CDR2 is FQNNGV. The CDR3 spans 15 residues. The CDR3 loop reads CASSLAGLPADEQYF. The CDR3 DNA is TGTGCCAGCAGCTTAGCGGGACTGCCTGCGGACGAGCAGTACTTC.

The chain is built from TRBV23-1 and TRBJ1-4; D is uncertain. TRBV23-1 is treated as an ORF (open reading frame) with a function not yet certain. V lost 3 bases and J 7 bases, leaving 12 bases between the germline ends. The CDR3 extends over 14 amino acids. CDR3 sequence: CASSQPARVEKLFF. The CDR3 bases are TGCGCCAGCAGTCAGCCCGCGAGGGTTGAAAAACTGTTTTTT.

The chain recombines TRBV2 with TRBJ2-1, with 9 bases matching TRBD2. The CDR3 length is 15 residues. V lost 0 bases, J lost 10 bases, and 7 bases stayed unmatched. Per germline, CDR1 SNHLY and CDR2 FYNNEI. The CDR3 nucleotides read TGTGCCAGCAGTGAAGCGGCGGGAGGGTCCGAGGAGCAGTTCTTC. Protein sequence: CASSEAAGGSEEQFF.

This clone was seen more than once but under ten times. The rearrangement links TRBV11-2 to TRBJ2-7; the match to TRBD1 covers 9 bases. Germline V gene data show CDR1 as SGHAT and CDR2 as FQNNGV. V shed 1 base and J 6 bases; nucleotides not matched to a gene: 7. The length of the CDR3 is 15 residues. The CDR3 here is CASSLGHRGLVEQYF. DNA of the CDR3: TGTGCCAGCAGCTTAGGCCACAGGGGGCTGGTCGAGCAGTACTTC.

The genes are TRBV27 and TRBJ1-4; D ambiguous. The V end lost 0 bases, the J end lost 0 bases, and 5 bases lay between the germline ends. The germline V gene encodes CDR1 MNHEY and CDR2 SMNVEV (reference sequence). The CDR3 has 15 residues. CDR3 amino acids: CASSLSGATNEKLFF. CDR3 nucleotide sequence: TGTGCCAGCAGTTTATCCGGGGCAACTAATGAAAAACTGTTTTTT. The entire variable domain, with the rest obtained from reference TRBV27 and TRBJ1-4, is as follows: EAQVTQNPRYLITVTGKKLTVTCSQNMNHEYMSWYRQDPGLGLRQIYYSMNVEVTDKGDVPEGYKVSRKEKRNFPLILESPSPNQTSLYFCASSLSGATNEKLFFGSGTQLSVL.

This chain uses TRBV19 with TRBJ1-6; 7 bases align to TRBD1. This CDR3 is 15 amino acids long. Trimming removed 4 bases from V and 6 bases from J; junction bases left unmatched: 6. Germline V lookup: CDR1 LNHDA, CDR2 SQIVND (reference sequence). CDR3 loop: CASSKGQERNSPLHF. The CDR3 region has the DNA TGTGCCAGTAGTAAAGGACAGGAGCGTAATTCACCCCTCCACTTT. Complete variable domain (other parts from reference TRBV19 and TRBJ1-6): DGGITQSPKYLFRKEGQNVTLSCEQNLNHDAMYWYRQDPGQGLRLIYYSQIVNDFQKGDIAEGYSVSREKKESFPLTVTSAQKNPTAFYLCASSKGQERNSPLHFGNGTRLTVT.

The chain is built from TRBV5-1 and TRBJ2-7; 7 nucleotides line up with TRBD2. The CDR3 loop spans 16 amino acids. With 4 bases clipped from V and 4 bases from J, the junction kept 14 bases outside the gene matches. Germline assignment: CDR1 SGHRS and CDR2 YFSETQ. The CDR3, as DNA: TGCGCCAGCAGCCGCGGGAGCTCACCGTCGGGATACGAGCAGTACTTC. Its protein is CASSRGSSPSGYEQYF.

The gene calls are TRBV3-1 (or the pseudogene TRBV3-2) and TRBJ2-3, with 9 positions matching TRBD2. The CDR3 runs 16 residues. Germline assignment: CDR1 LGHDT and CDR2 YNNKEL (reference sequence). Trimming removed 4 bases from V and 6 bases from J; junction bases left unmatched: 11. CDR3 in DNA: TGTGCCAGCAGCCGGGGAGCGGGGGGCCCAGCCGATACGCAGTATTTT. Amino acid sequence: CASSRGAGGPADTQYF.

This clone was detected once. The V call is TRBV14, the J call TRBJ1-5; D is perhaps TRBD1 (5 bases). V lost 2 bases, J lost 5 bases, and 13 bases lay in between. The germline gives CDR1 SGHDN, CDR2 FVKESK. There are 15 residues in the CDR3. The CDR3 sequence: CASSQWTRPHQPQHF. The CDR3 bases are TGTGCCAGCAGCCAATGGACAAGGCCTCATCAGCCCCAGCATTTT.

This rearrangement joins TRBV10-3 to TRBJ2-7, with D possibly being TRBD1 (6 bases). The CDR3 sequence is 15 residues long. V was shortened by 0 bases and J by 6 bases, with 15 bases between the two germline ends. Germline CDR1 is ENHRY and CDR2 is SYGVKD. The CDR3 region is CAISESLDSMTEQYF. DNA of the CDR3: TGTGCCATCAGTGAGTCTTTGGACAGTATGACCGAGCAGTACTTC.

The CDR3 DNA follows: TGTGCCAGCAGTCCACGAGCTTACAATGAGCAGTTCTTC. Its translation: CASSPRAYNEQFF. The chain uses TRBV6-2 or TRBV6-3 and TRBJ2-1, with D unclear. Trimming stripped 5 bases from V and 4 bases from J, with 9 bases between. Germline loops: CDR1 MNHEY, CDR2 SVGEGT. The length of the CDR3 is 13 residues.

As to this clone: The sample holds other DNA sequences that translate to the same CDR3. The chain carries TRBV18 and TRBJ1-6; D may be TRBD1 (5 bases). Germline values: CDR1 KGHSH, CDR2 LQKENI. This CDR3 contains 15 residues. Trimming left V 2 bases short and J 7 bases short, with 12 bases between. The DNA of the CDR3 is TGTGCCAGCTCACCAGCTCAGGGTCGGAATTCACCCCTCCACTTT. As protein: CASSPAQGRNSPLHF.

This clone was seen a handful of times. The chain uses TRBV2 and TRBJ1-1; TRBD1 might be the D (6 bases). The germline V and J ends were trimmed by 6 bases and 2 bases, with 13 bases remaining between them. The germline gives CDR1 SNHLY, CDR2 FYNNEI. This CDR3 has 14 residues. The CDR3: CASSAGTTNTEAFF. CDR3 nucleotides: TGTGCCAGCAGCGCCGGGACAACAAACACTGAAGCTTTCTTT.

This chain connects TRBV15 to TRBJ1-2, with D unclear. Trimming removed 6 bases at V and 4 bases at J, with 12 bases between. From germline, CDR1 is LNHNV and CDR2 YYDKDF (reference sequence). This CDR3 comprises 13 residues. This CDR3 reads CATRGGSAYGYTF. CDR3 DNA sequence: TGTGCCACCAGGGGAGGGTCGGCCTATGGCTACACCTTC.

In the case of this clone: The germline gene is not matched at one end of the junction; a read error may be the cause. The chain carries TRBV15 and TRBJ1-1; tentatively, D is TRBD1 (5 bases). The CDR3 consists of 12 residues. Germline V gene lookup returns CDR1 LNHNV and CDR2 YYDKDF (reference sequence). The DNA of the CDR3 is TGTGCCACCAGCAGAGATGAAGCCAGGGTGCTCTTT. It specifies CATSRDEARVLF.

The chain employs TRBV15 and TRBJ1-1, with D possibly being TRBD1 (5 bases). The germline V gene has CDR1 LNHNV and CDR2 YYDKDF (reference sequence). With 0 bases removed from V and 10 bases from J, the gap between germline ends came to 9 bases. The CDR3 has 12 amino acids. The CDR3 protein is CATSRDSGVAFF. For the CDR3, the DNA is TGTGCCACCAGCAGAGATTCGGGGGTAGCTTTCTTT. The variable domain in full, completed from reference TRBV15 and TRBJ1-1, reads DAMVIQNPRYQVTQFGKPVTLSCSQTLNHNVMYWYQQKSSQAPKLLFHYYDKDFNNEADTPDNFQSRRPNTSFCFLDIRSPGLGDTAMYLCATSRDSGVAFFGQGTRLTVV.

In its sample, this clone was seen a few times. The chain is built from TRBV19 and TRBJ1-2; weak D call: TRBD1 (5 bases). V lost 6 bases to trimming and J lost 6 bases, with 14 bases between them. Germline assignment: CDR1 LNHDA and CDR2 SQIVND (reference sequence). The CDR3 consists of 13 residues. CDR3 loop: CASSNQQAHGYTF. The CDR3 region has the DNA TGTGCCAGTAGCAATCAACAGGCGCATGGCTACACCTTC.

The CDR3 protein is CASSPDRFHEQYF. DNA for the CDR3: TGTGCCAGCAGCCCGGACAGGTTCCACGAGCAGTACTTC. The V call is TRBV6-5, the J call TRBJ2-7, with TRBD1 matching 7 bases. Losses at the gene ends were 6 bases for V and 5 bases for J; bases not matched to a gene: 7. Germline lookup yields CDR1 MNHEY and CDR2 SVGAGI. The length of the CDR3 is 13 residues.

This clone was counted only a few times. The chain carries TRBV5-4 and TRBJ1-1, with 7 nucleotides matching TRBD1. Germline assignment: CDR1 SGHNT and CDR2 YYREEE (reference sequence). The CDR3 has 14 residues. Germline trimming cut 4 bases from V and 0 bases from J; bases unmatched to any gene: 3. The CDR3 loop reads CASSRQGLNTEAFF. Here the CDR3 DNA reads TGTGCCAGCAGCAGACAGGGACTGAACACTGAAGCTTTCTTT.

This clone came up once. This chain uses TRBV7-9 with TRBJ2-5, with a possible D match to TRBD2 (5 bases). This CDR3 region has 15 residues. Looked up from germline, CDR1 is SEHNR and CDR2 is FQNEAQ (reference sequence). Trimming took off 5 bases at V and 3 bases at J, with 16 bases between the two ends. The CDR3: CASSPALGGKETQYF. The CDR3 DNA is TGTGCCAGCAGCCCGGCTCTAGGAGGAAAAGAGACCCAGTACTTC.

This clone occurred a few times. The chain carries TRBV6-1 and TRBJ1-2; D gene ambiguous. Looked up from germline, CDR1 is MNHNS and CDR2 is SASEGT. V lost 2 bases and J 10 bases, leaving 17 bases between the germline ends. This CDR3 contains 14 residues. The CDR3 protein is CASSEMASAGVYTF. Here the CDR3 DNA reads TGTGCCAGCAGTGAAATGGCCTCGGCGGGAGTCTACACCTTC.